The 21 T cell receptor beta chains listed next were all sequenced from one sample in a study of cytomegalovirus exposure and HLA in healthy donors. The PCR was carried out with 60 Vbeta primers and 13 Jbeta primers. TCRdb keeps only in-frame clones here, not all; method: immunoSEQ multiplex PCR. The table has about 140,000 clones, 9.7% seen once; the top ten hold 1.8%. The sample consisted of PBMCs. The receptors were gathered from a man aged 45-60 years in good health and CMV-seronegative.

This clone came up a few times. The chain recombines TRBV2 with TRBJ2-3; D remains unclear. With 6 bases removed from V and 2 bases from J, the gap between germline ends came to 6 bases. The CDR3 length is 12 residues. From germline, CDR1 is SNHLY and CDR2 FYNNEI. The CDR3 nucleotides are TGTGCCAGCAGGGCAAACACAGATACGCAGTATTTT. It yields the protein CASRANTDTQYF. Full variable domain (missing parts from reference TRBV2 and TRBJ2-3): EPEVTQTPSHQVTQMGQEVILRCVPISNHLYFYWYRQILGQKVEFLVSFYNNEISEKSEIFDDQFSVERPDGSNFTLKIRSTKLEDSAMYFCASRANTDTQYFGPGTRLTVL.

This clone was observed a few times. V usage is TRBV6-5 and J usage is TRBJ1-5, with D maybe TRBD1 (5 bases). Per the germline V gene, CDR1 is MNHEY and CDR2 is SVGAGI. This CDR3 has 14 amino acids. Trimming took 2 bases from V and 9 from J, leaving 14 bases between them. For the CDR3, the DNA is TGTGCCAGCAGTTACAAGGGGCAAGGGCGGCCCCAGCATTTT. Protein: CASSYKGQGRPQHF.

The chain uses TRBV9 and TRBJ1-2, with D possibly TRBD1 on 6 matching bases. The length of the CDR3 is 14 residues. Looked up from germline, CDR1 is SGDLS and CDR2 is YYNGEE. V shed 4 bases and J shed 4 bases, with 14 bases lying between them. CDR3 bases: TGTGCCAGCAGCCCCCGACAGGATGCCTATGGCTACACCTTC. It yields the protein CASSPRQDAYGYTF.

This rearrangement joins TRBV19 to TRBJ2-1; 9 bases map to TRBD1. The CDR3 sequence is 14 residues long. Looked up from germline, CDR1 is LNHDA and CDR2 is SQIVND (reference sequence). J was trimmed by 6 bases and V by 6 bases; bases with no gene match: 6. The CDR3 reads CASRRGTGFNEQFF. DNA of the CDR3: TGTGCCAGTAGAAGGGGGACAGGGTTCAATGAGCAGTTCTTC.

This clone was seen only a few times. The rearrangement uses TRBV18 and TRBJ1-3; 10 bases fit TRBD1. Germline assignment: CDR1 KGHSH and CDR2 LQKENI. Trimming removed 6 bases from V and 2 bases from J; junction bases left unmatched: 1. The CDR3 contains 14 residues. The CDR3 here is CASSGTGAGNTIYF. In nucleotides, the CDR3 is TGTGCCAGCTCGGGGACAGGGGCTGGAAACACCATATATTTT.

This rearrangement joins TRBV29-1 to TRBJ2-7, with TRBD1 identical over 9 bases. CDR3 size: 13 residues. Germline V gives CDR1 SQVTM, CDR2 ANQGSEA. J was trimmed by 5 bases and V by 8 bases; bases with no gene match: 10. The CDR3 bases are TGCAGCCCTCTCAGGACAGGGGACCACGAGCAGTACTTC. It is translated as CSPLRTGDHEQYF.

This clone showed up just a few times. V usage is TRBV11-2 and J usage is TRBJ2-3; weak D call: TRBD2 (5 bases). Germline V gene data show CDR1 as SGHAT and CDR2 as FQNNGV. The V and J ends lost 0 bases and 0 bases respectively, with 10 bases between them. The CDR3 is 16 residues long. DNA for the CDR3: TGTGCCAGCAGCTTAGATAGGTGGACTAGCACAGATACGCAGTATTTT. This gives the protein CASSLDRWTSTDTQYF.

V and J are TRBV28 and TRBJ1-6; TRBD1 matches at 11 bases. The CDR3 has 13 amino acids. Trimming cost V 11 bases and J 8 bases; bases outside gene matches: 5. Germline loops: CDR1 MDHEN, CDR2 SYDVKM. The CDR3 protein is CALRDRGDSPLHF. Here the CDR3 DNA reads TGTGCCCTTCGGGACAGGGGGGATTCACCCCTCCACTTT.

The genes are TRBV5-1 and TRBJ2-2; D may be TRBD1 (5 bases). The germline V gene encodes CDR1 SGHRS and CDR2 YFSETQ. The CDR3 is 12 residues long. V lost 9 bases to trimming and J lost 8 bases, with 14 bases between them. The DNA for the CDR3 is TGCGCCACCAGAAAGGGGAATGGGGAGCTGTTTTTT. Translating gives CATRKGNGELFF.

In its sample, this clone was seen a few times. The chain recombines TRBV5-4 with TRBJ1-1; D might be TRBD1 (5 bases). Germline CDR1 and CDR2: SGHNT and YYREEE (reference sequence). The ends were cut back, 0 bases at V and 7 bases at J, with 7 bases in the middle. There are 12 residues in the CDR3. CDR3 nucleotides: TGTGCCAGCAGCTTGGGACAGATTGAAGCTTTCTTT. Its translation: CASSLGQIEAFF. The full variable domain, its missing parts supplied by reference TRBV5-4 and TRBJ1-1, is ETGVTQSPTHLIKTRGQQVTLRCSSQSGHNTVSWYQQALGQGPQFIFQYYREEENGRGNFPPRFSGLQFPNYSSELNVNALELDDSALYLCASSLGQIEAFFGQGTRLTVV.

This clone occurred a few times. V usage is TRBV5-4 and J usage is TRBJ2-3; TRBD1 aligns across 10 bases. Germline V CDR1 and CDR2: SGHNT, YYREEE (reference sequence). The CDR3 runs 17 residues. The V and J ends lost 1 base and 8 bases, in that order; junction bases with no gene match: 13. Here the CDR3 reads CASSLSYRTGGGSTQYF. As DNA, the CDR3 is TGTGCCAGCAGCTTGTCGTATCGGACAGGGGGGGGAAGTACGCAGTATTTT.

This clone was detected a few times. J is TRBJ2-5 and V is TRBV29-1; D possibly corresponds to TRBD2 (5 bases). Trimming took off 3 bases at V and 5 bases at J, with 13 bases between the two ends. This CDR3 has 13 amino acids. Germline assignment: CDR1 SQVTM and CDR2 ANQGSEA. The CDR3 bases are TGCAGCGTTGAGGTGGGAGAGGGCGAGACCCAGTACTTC. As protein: CSVEVGEGETQYF.

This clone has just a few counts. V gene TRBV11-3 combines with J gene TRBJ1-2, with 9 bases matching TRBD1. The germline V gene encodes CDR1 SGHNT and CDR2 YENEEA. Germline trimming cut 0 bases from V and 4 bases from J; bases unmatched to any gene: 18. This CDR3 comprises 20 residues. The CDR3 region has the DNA TGTGCCAGCAGCTTAGACACATGCCCGGGACAGGGACAGACAAGCTATGGCTACACCTTC. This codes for CASSLDTCPGQGQTSYGYTF.

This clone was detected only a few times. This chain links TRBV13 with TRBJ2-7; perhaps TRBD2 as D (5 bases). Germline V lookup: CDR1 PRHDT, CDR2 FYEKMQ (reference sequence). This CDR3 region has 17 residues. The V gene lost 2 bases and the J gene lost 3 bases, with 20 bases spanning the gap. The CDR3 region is CASSLHKRGPQSYEQYF. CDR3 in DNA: TGTGCCAGCAGCTTACATAAACGCGGGCCCCAAAGCTACGAGCAGTACTTC.

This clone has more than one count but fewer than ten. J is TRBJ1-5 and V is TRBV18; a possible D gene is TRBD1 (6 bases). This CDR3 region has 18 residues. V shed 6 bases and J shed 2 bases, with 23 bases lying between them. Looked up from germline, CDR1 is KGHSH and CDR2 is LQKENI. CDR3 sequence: CASSLSPPGGTGNQPQHF. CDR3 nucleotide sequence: TGTGCCAGCTCGCTTTCGCCTCCGGGGGGCACCGGCAATCAGCCCCAGCATTTT. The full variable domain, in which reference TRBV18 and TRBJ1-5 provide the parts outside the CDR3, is NAGVMQNPRHLVRRRGQEARLRCSPMKGHSHVYWYRQLPEEGLKFMVYLQKENIIDESGMPKERFSAEFPKEGPSILRIQQVVRGDSAAYFCASSLSPPGGTGNQPQHFGDGTRLSIL.

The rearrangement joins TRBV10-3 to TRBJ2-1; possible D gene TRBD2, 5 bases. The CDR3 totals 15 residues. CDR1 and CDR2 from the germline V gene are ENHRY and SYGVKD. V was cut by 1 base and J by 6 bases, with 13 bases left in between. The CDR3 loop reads CAISELDWELNEQFF. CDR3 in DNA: TGTGCCATCAGTGAGTTGGACTGGGAGCTCAATGAGCAGTTCTTC.

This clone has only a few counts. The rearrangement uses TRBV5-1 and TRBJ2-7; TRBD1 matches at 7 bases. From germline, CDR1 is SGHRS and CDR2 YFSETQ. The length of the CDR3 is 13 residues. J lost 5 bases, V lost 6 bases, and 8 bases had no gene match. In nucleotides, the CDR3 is TGCGCCAGCACAAATACAGGGGCCCACGAGCAGTACTTC. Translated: CASTNTGAHEQYF.

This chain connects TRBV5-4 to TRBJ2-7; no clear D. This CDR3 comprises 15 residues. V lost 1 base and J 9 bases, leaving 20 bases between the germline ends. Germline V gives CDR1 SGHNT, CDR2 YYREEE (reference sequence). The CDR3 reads CASSLWASSRSGQYF. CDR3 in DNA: TGTGCCAGCAGCTTGTGGGCGAGCAGTCGCAGTGGGCAGTACTTC.

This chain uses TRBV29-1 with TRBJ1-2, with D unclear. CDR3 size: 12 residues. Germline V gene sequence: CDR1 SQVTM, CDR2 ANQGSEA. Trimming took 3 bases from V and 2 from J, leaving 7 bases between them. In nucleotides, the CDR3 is TGCAGCGTTGAGAGGCAGAACTATGGCTACACCTTC. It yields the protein CSVERQNYGYTF.

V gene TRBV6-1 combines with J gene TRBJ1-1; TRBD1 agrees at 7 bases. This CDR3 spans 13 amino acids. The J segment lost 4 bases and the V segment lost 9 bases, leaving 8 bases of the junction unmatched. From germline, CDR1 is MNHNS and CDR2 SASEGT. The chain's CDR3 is CASDVQGTTEAFF. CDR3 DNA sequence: TGTGCCAGTGACGTACAGGGGACCACTGAAGCTTTCTTT.

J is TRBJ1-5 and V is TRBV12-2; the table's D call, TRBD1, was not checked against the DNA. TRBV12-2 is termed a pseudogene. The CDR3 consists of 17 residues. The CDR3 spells CASRSGPKRTPNQPQHF. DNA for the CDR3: TGTGCAAGTCGCTCAGGGCCCAAAAGAACCCCCAATCAGCCCCAGCATTTT.